This T cell receptor (beta chain) originates from a study of OX40 agonist ivuxolimab in advanced cancers. The protocol was immunoSEQ multiplex PCR, while the TCRdb copy is restricted to in-frame clones and leaves out a portion. Among 5,000 to 6,500 clones, 70% were seen once, and the ten largest hold 50% to 60%. Germline CDR1 reads MNHEY; CDR2 reads SVGAGI. V dropped 2 bases and J dropped 7; count of bases not matched to a gene: 7. The CDR3 is 16 residues long. This receptor was taken from an adult with an advanced solid tumor such as melanoma, head and neck, liver or kidney cancer. The sample here was CD4+ or CD8+ T cells sorted from blood, taken in a trial of the OX40 agonist ivuxolimab. The chain employs TRBV6-5 and TRBJ1-6; 8 bases align to TRBD1. The DNA of the CDR3 is TGTGCCAGCAGTTACAGCCGGGACAGGCAAAATTCACCCCTCCACTTT. Protein: CASSYSRDRQNSPLHF.